A single sample gave rise to the 25 T cell receptor beta chains below, sequenced in a study of OX40 agonist ivuxolimab in advanced cancers. TCRdb's table, derived via immunoSEQ multiplex PCR, lists solely in-frame clones and lacks some. The sample lists over 40,000 clones; about 90% were seen once. This specimen was CD4+ or CD8+ T cells sorted from blood, taken in a trial of the OX40 agonist ivuxolimab. The receptors shown here come from an adult with an advanced solid tumor such as melanoma, head and neck, liver or kidney cancer.

This chain links TRBV6-5 with TRBJ1-1; TRBD1 is a possible D gene (5 bases). Germline V gives CDR1 MNHEY, CDR2 SVGAGI. CDR3 length equals 15 residues. V lost 0 bases to trimming and J lost 5 bases, with 13 bases between them. Here the CDR3 DNA reads TGTGCCAGCAGTTACTCGAGGGGCTTTGGGACTGAAGCTTTCTTT. This sequence encodes CASSYSRGFGTEAFF.

The chain couples TRBV4-2 to TRBJ2-7; 8 bases are shared with TRBD1. V was pared by 4 bases and J by 2 bases, with 4 bases of the junction left unmatched. Per germline, CDR1 LGHNA and CDR2 YNFKEQ. The CDR3 is 14 amino acids. DNA for the CDR3: TGTGCCAGCAGCCGGACAGGGCCAACCTACGAGCAGTACTTC. As protein: CASSRTGPTYEQYF.

V and J are TRBV19 and TRBJ1-1, with D perhaps matching TRBD1 (6 bases). The CDR3 is made up of 13 amino acids. CDR1 and CDR2 (germline): LNHDA, SQIVND (reference sequence). V was trimmed by 6 bases and J by 2 bases, leaving 10 bases between them. The CDR3 DNA reads as TGTGCCAGTAGCAGGGGACTTAACACTGAAGCTTTCTTT. Residues: CASSRGLNTEAFF.

The rearrangement links TRBV28 to TRBJ2-7; the D call may be TRBD1 or TRBD2 (5 bases each). Germline V gene sequence: CDR1 MDHEN, CDR2 SYDVKM. This CDR3 spans 13 amino acids. V gave up 7 bases and J gave up 5 bases, with 15 bases separating them. Here the CDR3 DNA reads TGTGCCAGCACCCTCCGAGGGGATCACGAGCAGTACTTC. As protein: CASTLRGDHEQYF. Filled out from reference TRBV28 and TRBJ2-7, the complete variable domain reads DVKVTQSSRYLVKRTGEKVFLECVQDMDHENMFWYRQDPGLGLRLIYFSYDVKMKEKGDIPEGYSVSREKKERFSLILESASTNQTSMYLCASTLRGDHEQYFGPGTRLTVT.

The chain carries TRBV30 and TRBJ2-1; maybe TRBD2 (7 bases). This CDR3 contains 15 residues. Germline values: CDR1 GTSNPN, CDR2 SVGIG (reference sequence). Trimming shortened V by 2 bases and J by 2 bases, and 13 bases separated the two germline ends. The CDR3, as DNA: TGTGCCTGGAGTAGGGGGAGGGAGACCTACAATGAGCAGTTCTTC. It encodes CAWSRGRETYNEQFF.

This chain joins TRBV19 and TRBJ2-7; 8 bases align to TRBD1. Germline CDR1 and CDR2: LNHDA and SQIVND (reference sequence). The CDR3 contains 16 residues. V lost 3 bases and J lost 2; bases outside the gene matches: 9. The CDR3 DNA reads as TGTGCCAGTAGTATTGGCAGGGGGCAACCTACCTACGAGCAGTACTTC. Translating gives CASSIGRGQPTYEQYF.

This chain's CDR3 is CASSLQGIRNQPQHF. The CDR3 nucleotides read TGTGCCAGCAGTTTACAGGGAATTAGGAATCAGCCCCAGCATTTT. This chain joins TRBV6-6 and TRBJ1-5, with D possibly being TRBD1 (6 bases). V dropped 4 bases and J dropped 4 bases, with 14 bases sitting between them. Germline assignment: CDR1 MNHNY and CDR2 SVGAGI (reference sequence). The CDR3 has 15 amino acids.

The CDR3 reads CATRGLAGGPNEQFF. CDR3 sequence (DNA): TGTGCCACGAGGGGACTAGCGGGAGGGCCGAATGAGCAGTTCTTC. The chain has TRBV19 and TRBJ2-1, with 16 bases lining up with TRBD2. J was trimmed by 7 bases and V by 10 bases; bases with no gene match: 7. The CDR3 extends over 15 amino acids. Germline-derived CDR1 and CDR2 are LNHDA and SQIVND (reference sequence).

This sequence joins TRBV30 and TRBJ1-1; D is unclear. Per the germline V gene, CDR1 is GTSNPN and CDR2 is SVGIG (reference sequence). The V and J ends lost 4 bases and 5 bases respectively, with 8 bases between them. The CDR3 runs 11 residues. Here the CDR3 DNA reads TGTGCCTGGACGAGAGCTACTGAAGCTTTCTTT. Translating it yields CAWTRATEAFF.

This rearrangement joins TRBV30 to TRBJ2-4; weak D call: TRBD1 (5 bases). Germline V gene sequence: CDR1 GTSNPN, CDR2 SVGIG (reference sequence). The ends were cut back, 5 bases at V and 10 bases at J, with 18 bases in the middle. The CDR3 runs to 13 residues. DNA of the CDR3: TGTGCCTGGGGGTGGGGCCCGCGAAATATTCAGTACTTC. Protein product: CAWGWGPRNIQYF.

The rearrangement joins TRBV9 to TRBJ2-3; the D gene is possibly TRBD2 (5 bases). The V end was cut by 4 bases, the J end by 4 bases, with 13 bases between. Germline loops: CDR1 SGDLS, CDR2 YYNGEE. There are 14 residues in the CDR3. The CDR3 DNA follows: TGTGCCAGCAGCCCGGACCTCGGGGCAGATACGCAGTATTTT. It translates to CASSPDLGADTQYF.

The chain carries TRBV5-1 and TRBJ1-1; no clear D. From germline, CDR1 is SGHRS and CDR2 YFSETQ. V was pared by 1 base and J by 1 base, with 11 bases between. The CDR3 is 15 residues long. The CDR3 region has the DNA TGCGCCAGCAGCTTGAGGTCCCAGGCGAACACTGAAGCTTTCTTT. Translating it yields CASSLRSQANTEAFF.

The chain links TRBV27 to TRBJ2-7; D is perhaps TRBD2 (6 bases). Germline V gene lookup returns CDR1 MNHEY and CDR2 SMNVEV (reference sequence). CDR3 length: 16 amino acids. Trimming took 3 bases from V and 0 from J, leaving 15 bases between them. CDR3 in amino acids: CASSFRWRESSYEQYF. CDR3 nucleotide sequence: TGTGCCAGCAGTTTTCGGTGGAGGGAAAGCTCCTACGAGCAGTACTTC.

The V call is TRBV6-5, the J call TRBJ2-1; 8 bases fit TRBD1. The CDR3 extends over 15 amino acids. Germline assignment: CDR1 MNHEY and CDR2 SVGAGI. Trimming at V came to 0 bases and at J to 4 bases, leaving 2 bases not matched to a gene. CDR3 in amino acids: CASSYSRGPYNEQFF. The CDR3 DNA reads as TGTGCCAGCAGTTACTCCAGGGGGCCTTACAATGAGCAGTTCTTC.

Only one count was recorded for this clone. This chain uses TRBV29-1 with TRBJ2-6; unclear D gene. The ends were cut back, 6 bases at V and 2 bases at J, with 2 bases in the middle. Looked up from germline, CDR1 is SQVTM and CDR2 is ANQGSEA. The CDR3 is 11 residues long. The CDR3 DNA reads TGCAGCGTGGCTGGGGCCAACGTCCTGACTTTC. Its protein is CSVAGANVLTF. Drawing the rest from reference TRBV29-1 and TRBJ2-6, the complete variable domain is SAVISQKPSRDICQRGTSLTIQCQVDSQVTMMFWYRQQPGQSLTLIATANQGSEATYESGFVIDKFPISRPNLTFSTLTVSNMSPEDSSIYLCSVAGANVLTFGAGSRLTVL.

The chain recombines TRBV11-2 with TRBJ1-5; D perhaps matches TRBD1 (6 bases). The germline V gene encodes CDR1 SGHAT and CDR2 FQNNGV. V was cut by 4 bases and J by 4 bases, with 14 bases left in between. The CDR3 is 15 amino acids. The CDR3 coding sequence is TGTGCCAGCAGCTGGGGGACAAAGGGAAATCAGCCCCAGCATTTT. This encodes CASSWGTKGNQPQHF.

The rearrangement links TRBV5-1 to TRBJ2-7; maybe TRBD2 (6 bases). The CDR3 consists of 15 residues. The ends were cut back, 5 bases at V and 6 bases at J, with 21 bases in the middle. The germline gives CDR1 SGHRS, CDR2 YFSETQ. The CDR3 here is CASSTRNGGTGEQYF. CDR3 bases: TGCGCCAGCAGTACCCGCAATGGGGGGACCGGCGAGCAGTACTTC.

This chain uses TRBV7-2 with TRBJ2-1; 8 positions agree with TRBD2. The CDR3 loop spans 15 amino acids. The V and J ends lost 8 bases and 9 bases, in that order; junction bases with no gene match: 15. Germline-derived CDR1 and CDR2 are SGHTA and FQGNSA. In DNA, the CDR3 is TGTGCCAGCCCACCAGCCCGAGCGGGAGCAGGTGAGCAGTTCTTC. Its translation: CASPPARAGAGEQFF. Variable domain in full (rest from reference TRBV7-2 and TRBJ2-1): GAGVSQSPSNKVTEKGKDVELRCDPISGHTALYWYRQSLGQGLEFLIYFQGNSAPDKSGLPSDRFSAERTGGSVSTLTIQRTQQEDSAVYLCASPPARAGAGEQFFGPGTRLTVL.

This clone was counted only a few times. The rearrangement joins TRBV19 to TRBJ1-1; D uncertain. The CDR3 extends over 14 amino acids. V was pared by 4 bases and J by 1 base, with 10 bases between. From germline, CDR1 is LNHDA and CDR2 SQIVND (reference sequence). The CDR3 is CASSRNTRNTEAFF. In nucleotides, the CDR3 is TGTGCCAGTAGTAGAAACACCAGGAACACTGAAGCTTTCTTT. The whole variable domain, filled in from reference TRBV19 and TRBJ1-1, reads DGGITQSPKYLFRKEGQNVTLSCEQNLNHDAMYWYRQDPGQGLRLIYYSQIVNDFQKGDIAEGYSVSREKKESFPLTVTSAQKNPTAFYLCASSRNTRNTEAFFGQGTRLTVV.

This clone was seen once. This chain joins TRBV5-6 and TRBJ1-3, with D perhaps matching TRBD1 (5 bases). Germline V CDR1 and CDR2: SGHDT, YYEEEE. The V end lost 0 bases, the J end lost 8 bases, and 15 bases lay between the germline ends. This CDR3 has 15 residues. The CDR3 nucleotides read TGTGCCAGCAGCTTGGTGGGTTCAAGGGGAGACACCATATATTTT. The encoded protein is CASSLVGSRGDTIYF.

The CDR3 nucleotides read TGTGCCATCAGTGGCACATCAACCGGGACAGGGTCTCCGGGTACGCAGTATTTT. It codes for CAISGTSTGTGSPGTQYF. The rearrangement joins TRBV10-3 to TRBJ2-3, with 9 bases fitting TRBD1. The germline V gene has CDR1 ENHRY and CDR2 SYGVKD. V lost 4 bases to trimming and J lost 8 bases; unmatched junction nucleotides: 19. CDR3 length: 18 amino acids.

The J gene is TRBJ2-4, the V gene TRBV29-1, with unresolved D. Between the trimmed V and J ends, which lost 4 bases and 2 bases, there was a span of 15 bases. The germline gives CDR1 SQVTM, CDR2 ANQGSEA. CDR3 length: 15 residues. The CDR3 sequence is CSVVASGGTKNIQYF. The CDR3 bases are TGCAGCGTTGTCGCCTCGGGTGGAACCAAAAACATTCAGTACTTC.

This clone is a singleton in its sample. This sequence joins TRBV11-3 and TRBJ1-1, with D possibly TRBD1 on 5 matching bases. The V and J ends lost 5 bases and 6 bases respectively, with 13 bases between them. CDR1 SGHNT and CDR2 YENEEA come from the germline V gene. CDR3 size: 13 residues. Here the CDR3 reads CASSAQGGAEAFF. Written as DNA, the CDR3 is TGTGCCAGCAGCGCCCAGGGAGGCGCTGAAGCTTTCTTT.

The chain recombines TRBV7-9 with TRBJ2-5, with D possibly being TRBD1 (8 bases). Germline V gene lookup returns CDR1 SEHNR and CDR2 FQNEAQ (reference sequence). There are 15 residues in the CDR3. V lost 4 bases, J lost 3 bases, and 15 bases lay in between. CDR3 sequence: CASSSRQGREETQYF. The CDR3 nucleotides read TGTGCCAGCAGCTCTCGACAGGGGAGGGAAGAGACCCAGTACTTC.

The gene calls are TRBV27 and TRBJ2-7; 7 nucleotides match TRBD1. The V segment lost 11 bases and the J segment 0 bases; nucleotides outside the gene matches: 7. The CDR3 is 13 residues long. Germline values: CDR1 MNHEY, CDR2 SMNVEV (reference sequence). CDR3 in DNA: TGTGCCTCCTCGGGACAGCTCTCCTACGAGCAGTACTTC. Its translation is CASSGQLSYEQYF.